Listed below are T cell receptor beta chains from one sample, sequenced in a study of cytomegalovirus exposure and HLA in healthy donors. Assay used: immunoSEQ multiplex PCR; TCRdb lists only in-frame clones, some missing. Among about 120,000 clones listed, around 80% were seen once. The sample consisted of PBMCs. Receptors originate from a man between 45 and 60 years old in good health and CMV-seronegative. The CDR3 runs from the conserved cysteine through the conserved F or W. The D gene is left open where the match is weak.

j_call: TRBJ2-5
v_call: TRBV27
d_call: .
cdr3_aa: CASSRHTQETQYF

j_call: TRBJ2-5
v_call: TRBV5-4
d_call: .
cdr3_aa: CASSQATGRVETQYF

j_call: TRBJ1-6
v_call: TRBV7-2
d_call: TRBD1
cdr3_aa: CASRTRDREGSPLHF

j_call: TRBJ1-2
v_call: TRBV5-6
d_call: .
cdr3_aa: CASSYRGVHGYTF

j_call: TRBJ2-7
v_call: TRBV2
d_call: .
cdr3_aa: CASSETREVGEQYF

j_call: TRBJ1-2
v_call: TRBV7-8
d_call: .
cdr3_aa: CASSRSRGATNYGYTF

j_call: TRBJ2-5
v_call: TRBV5-1
d_call: TRBD2
cdr3_aa: CASSLWTSGDQETQYF

j_call: TRBJ1-6
v_call: TRBV5-1
d_call: .
cdr3_aa: CASSLATKMYNSPLHF

j_call: TRBJ1-1
v_call: TRBV7-2
d_call: TRBD1
cdr3_aa: CASSLTQGAGTEAFF

j_call: TRBJ2-1
v_call: TRBV29-1
d_call: .
cdr3_aa: CSLEITDNEQFF

j_call: TRBJ2-1
v_call: TRBV6-5
d_call: .
cdr3_aa: CASRRDGTNEQFF

j_call: TRBJ1-1
v_call: TRBV6-5
d_call: TRBD1
cdr3_aa: CASHGTANTEAFF

j_call: TRBJ2-1
v_call: TRBV5-6
d_call: .
cdr3_aa: CASSPMTDYNEQFF

j_call: TRBJ1-5
v_call: TRBV6-5
d_call: TRBD1
cdr3_aa: CASRDRVGQPQHF

j_call: TRBJ2-1
v_call: TRBV10-3
d_call: TRBD1
cdr3_aa: CAISESRTGFDNEQFF

j_call: TRBJ2-1
v_call: TRBV12-5
d_call: TRBD2
cdr3_aa: CASGSPQERASGKYNEQFF

j_call: TRBJ1-6
v_call: TRBV11-2
d_call: .
cdr3_aa: CASSLDRVGNNSPLHF

j_call: TRBJ1-4
v_call: TRBV19
d_call: TRBD1
cdr3_aa: CASSTGGTVNEKLFF

j_call: TRBJ1-3
v_call: TRBV9
d_call: TRBD1
cdr3_aa: CASSATGAGGNTIYF

j_call: TRBJ1-2
v_call: TRBV5-1
d_call: TRBD1
cdr3_aa: CASSPGTGARYGYTF